The 23 T cell receptor beta chains listed next were all sequenced from one sample in a study of blood T cell repertoires in COVID-19. The method was immunoSEQ multiplex PCR; TCRdb's version includes in-frame clones alone and lacks a portion of them. The repertoire holds some 200,000 clones, with 81% as singletons. Sample: peripheral blood. The origin of the receptors is a woman aged 40 to 49 with COVID-19, enrolled during active disease.

The chain employs TRBV5-1 and TRBJ2-1; D is perhaps TRBD1 (8 bases). The CDR3 extends over 19 amino acids. The V and J ends lost 0 bases and 7 bases respectively, with 26 bases between them. CDR1 is SGHRS and CDR2 is YFSETQ in the germline V gene. CDR3: CASSLAPASGTGGGNEQFF. CDR3 DNA: TGCGCCAGCAGCTTGGCCCCCGCTTCGGGTACAGGGGGGGGGAATGAGCAGTTCTTC.

The V and J genes are TRBV2 and TRBJ1-2; no definite D call. Germline values: CDR1 SNHLY, CDR2 FYNNEI. V was shortened by 9 bases and J by 5 bases, with 10 bases between the two germline ends. The CDR3 runs 11 residues. CDR3 region: CASNQEYGYTF. The CDR3 DNA follows: TGTGCCAGTAATCAAGAGTATGGCTACACCTTC.

This clone was recorded at least ten times. The chain has TRBV19 and TRBJ2-7; perhaps TRBD1 as D (5 bases). V lost 6 bases and J lost 0, with 12 bases in between. The CDR3 length is 14 residues. Germline V CDR1 and CDR2: LNHDA, SQIVND (reference sequence). The CDR3 DNA follows: TGTGCCAGTAGACAGGCAGCTACCTCCTACGAGCAGTACGTC. Encoded protein: CASRQAATSYEQYV.

The chain couples TRBV28 to TRBJ2-1, with 7 bases fitting TRBD2. The germline gives CDR1 MDHEN, CDR2 SYDVKM. V gave up 4 bases and J gave up 7 bases; unmatched junction bases: 10. The CDR3 totals 15 residues. CDR3 coding DNA: TGTGCCAGCAGTTCGATAGCGGGCCGAGGGAATGAGCAGTTCTTC. Translated: CASSSIAGRGNEQFF. Using reference TRBV28 and TRBJ2-1 for the parts outside the CDR3, the full variable domain is DVKVTQSSRYLVKRTGEKVFLECVQDMDHENMFWYRQDPGLGLRLIYFSYDVKMKEKGDIPEGYSVSREKKERFSLILESASTNQTSMYLCASSSIAGRGNEQFFGPGTRLTVL.

J is TRBJ2-2 and V is TRBV7-9; TRBD1 agrees at 8 bases. J lost 6 bases, V lost 5 bases, and 8 bases had no gene match. Germline assignment: CDR1 SEHNR and CDR2 FQNEAQ (reference sequence). The CDR3 contains 15 residues. This CDR3 reads CASSPRQGSSGELFF. DNA of the CDR3: TGTGCCAGCAGCCCACGACAGGGGAGCTCCGGGGAGCTGTTTTTT.

The chain links TRBV5-4 to TRBJ2-5; 9 positions match TRBD2. Germline V gene lookup returns CDR1 SGHNT and CDR2 YYREEE (reference sequence). After removal of 0 bases from V and 2 bases from J, the junction contained 5 bases not matched to a gene. The CDR3 sequence is 16 residues long. The CDR3 region is CASSLVLAGLQETQYF. CDR3 DNA sequence: TGTGCCAGCAGCTTGGTACTAGCGGGTTTACAAGAGACCCAGTACTTC.

About this clone: A read error may account for a junction end that differs from germline. The CDR3 protein is CASSYFGLAAGELFF. Written as DNA, the CDR3 is TGTGCCAGCAGCTACTTTGGACTAGCGGCGGGGGAGCTGTTTTTT. This sequence joins TRBV6-2 or TRBV6-3 and TRBJ2-2; 10 nucleotides align to TRBD2. Per the germline V gene, CDR1 is MNHEY and CDR2 is SVGEGT. The CDR3 runs 15 residues.

This chain connects TRBV7-8 to TRBJ1-6; 7 bases agree with TRBD1. J gave up 1 base and V 5 bases, and 5 bases lay outside the gene matches. The germline V gene encodes CDR1 SGHVS and CDR2 FQNEAQ. The CDR3 runs 16 residues. For the CDR3, the DNA is TGTGCCAGCAGCCCCCAGGGGGGTTCCTATAATTCACCCCTCCACTTT. It is translated as CASSPQGGSYNSPLHF.

The count of this clone is one. The genes are TRBV9 and TRBJ1-6, with 8 bases lining up with TRBD1. Germline lookup yields CDR1 SGDLS and CDR2 YYNGEE. With V trimmed by 3 bases and J by 7 bases, 6 bases remained unmatched. This CDR3 comprises 15 residues. The CDR3 DNA sequence: TGTGCCAGCAGCGCCCACACAGGGGGAAATTCACCCCTCCACTTT. This encodes CASSAHTGGNSPLHF.

The V gene is TRBV29-1, the J gene TRBJ2-7; 9 bases map to TRBD1. The CDR3 is made up of 13 amino acids. Germline lookup yields CDR1 SQVTM and CDR2 ANQGSEA. The V and J ends lost 6 bases and 2 bases, in that order; junction bases with no gene match: 5. This chain's CDR3 is CSVRTGDTYEQYF. The CDR3 nucleotides are TGCAGCGTCCGGACAGGGGACACCTACGAGCAGTACTTC.

This clone was recorded at least ten times. As DNA, the CDR3 is TGTGCCAGCAGCCTTGGGACACGGCATGGCTACACCTTC. It encodes CASSLGTRHGYTF. This sequence joins TRBV12-3 or TRBV12-4 and TRBJ1-2, with D possibly matching TRBD1 (6 bases). The CDR3 loop spans 13 amino acids. Trimming left V 6 bases short and J 6 bases short, with 14 bases between.

This chain connects TRBV29-1 to TRBJ2-2, with D tentatively TRBD1 (6 bases). The V and J ends lost 5 bases and 0 bases respectively, with 10 bases between them. The germline V gene encodes CDR1 SQVTM and CDR2 ANQGSEA. The CDR3 has 14 amino acids. DNA of the CDR3: TGCAGCGTTACTGGACAGCCGAACACCGGGGAGCTGTTTTTT. Translated, it gives CSVTGQPNTGELFF.

The V call is TRBV21-1, the J call TRBJ1-5. TRBV21-1 is classified as a pseudogene. This CDR3 is built from 15 residues. The CDR3 sequence is CASSKEAGGGSPQHF. CDR3 DNA sequence: TGTGCCAGCAGCAAAGAGGCGGGGGGCGGGTCGCCCCAGCATTTT.

This clone has a handful of counts. V is TRBV27 and J is TRBJ1-3, with D maybe TRBD1 (6 bases). With 2 bases removed from V and 2 bases from J, the gap between germline ends came to 16 bases. The CDR3 is 17 residues long. CDR1 is MNHEY and CDR2 is SMNVEV in the germline V gene (reference sequence). CDR3 nucleotide sequence: TGTGCCAGCAGTTTAACCTTTAACAGGGTAGCTGGAAACACCATATATTTT. It specifies CASSLTFNRVAGNTIYF.

This chain connects TRBV5-6 to TRBJ1-6, with TRBD1 matching 10 bases. CDR1 is SGHDT, CDR2 YYEEEE, per germline. J gave up 10 bases and V 4 bases, and 14 bases lay outside the gene matches. This CDR3 has 17 residues. The CDR3 spells CASSPADRGLVGSPLHF. The CDR3 coding sequence is TGTGCCAGCAGCCCGGCTGACAGGGGGCTGGTGGGCTCACCCCTCCACTTT.

The rearrangement uses TRBV7-9 and TRBJ2-3; 10 positions match TRBD1. V lost 5 bases, J lost 6 bases, and 5 bases stayed unmatched. The germline CDR1 and CDR2 sequences are SEHNR and FQNEAQ (reference sequence). This CDR3 contains 14 residues. CDR3 in amino acids: CASSLGQGVDTQYF. CDR3 bases: TGTGCCAGCAGCCTTGGACAGGGGGTGGATACGCAGTATTTT.

The chain links TRBV2 to TRBJ2-7, with TRBD1 matching over 9 bases. After removal of 7 bases from V and 1 base from J, the junction contained 8 bases not matched to a gene. Germline CDR1 and CDR2: SNHLY and FYNNEI. There are 15 residues in the CDR3. The CDR3 DNA sequence: TGTGCCAGCACCGCGGGACAGGGAAGGTCCTACGAGCAGTACTTC. Translating it yields CASTAGQGRSYEQYF.

This clone appeared once. The genes are TRBV6-1 and TRBJ2-3, with TRBD2 matching 7 bases. Per germline, CDR1 MNHNS and CDR2 SASEGT. V shed 2 bases and J 3 bases; nucleotides not matched to a gene: 8. This CDR3 region has 16 residues. CDR3: CASSEREDPGTDTQYF. CDR3 nucleotide sequence: TGTGCCAGCAGTGAACGGGAGGACCCGGGAACAGATACGCAGTATTTT.

The V and J genes are TRBV29-1 and TRBJ1-4, with unresolved D. The CDR3 consists of 12 residues. The germline V gene has CDR1 SQVTM and CDR2 ANQGSEA. Trimming cost V 6 bases and J 8 bases, with 13 bases left between them. The CDR3 DNA reads TGCAGCGTGGTCGGGGATGGGGAAAAACTGTTTTTT. Translated: CSVVGDGEKLFF. The full variable domain, with the rest looked up from reference TRBV29-1 and TRBJ1-4, is SAVISQKPSRDICQRGTSLTIQCQVDSQVTMMFWYRQQPGQSLTLIATANQGSEATYESGFVIDKFPISRPNLTFSTLTVSNMSPEDSSIYLCSVVGDGEKLFFGSGTQLSVL.

The chain links TRBV5-5 to TRBJ2-7; TRBD1 matches at 8 bases. With V trimmed by 1 base and J by 4 bases, 7 bases remained unmatched. The germline V gene encodes CDR1 SGHKS and CDR2 YYEKEE (reference sequence). The length of the CDR3 is 15 residues. CDR3 in amino acids: CASSLIQGGFYEQYV. The DNA of the CDR3 is TGTGCCAGCAGCTTGATACAGGGGGGTTTTTACGAGCAGTACGTC.

The genes are TRBV7-8 and TRBJ2-3; D is unclear. The CDR3 covers 11 residues. Germline values: CDR1 SGHVS, CDR2 FQNEAQ. V lost 3 bases and J 6 bases, leaving 4 bases between the germline ends. CDR3 amino acids: CASSFQDTQYF. In nucleotides, the CDR3 is TGTGCCAGCAGCTTCCAGGATACGCAGTATTTT.

In this sample, this clone turned up many times. The chain is built from TRBV4-1 and TRBJ1-2; TRBD1 might be the D (5 bases). Germline V CDR1 and CDR2: MGHRA, YSYEKL. V lost 0 bases and J lost 0, with 17 bases in between. The CDR3 runs 18 residues. The CDR3 loop reads CASSQDSARVDPNYGYTF. CDR3 DNA: TGCGCCAGCAGCCAAGATTCGGCCAGGGTGGACCCTAACTATGGCTACACCTTC.

The V gene is TRBV7-8, the J gene TRBJ2-1; 8 nucleotides agree with TRBD2. Trimming at V came to 6 bases and at J to 4 bases, leaving 11 bases not matched to a gene. This CDR3 is built from 16 residues. Germline V gives CDR1 SGHVS, CDR2 FQNEAQ. The CDR3 protein is CASRSLAGGSYNEQFF. DNA of the CDR3: TGTGCCAGCAGATCTCTGGCGGGGGGATCATACAATGAGCAGTTCTTC.